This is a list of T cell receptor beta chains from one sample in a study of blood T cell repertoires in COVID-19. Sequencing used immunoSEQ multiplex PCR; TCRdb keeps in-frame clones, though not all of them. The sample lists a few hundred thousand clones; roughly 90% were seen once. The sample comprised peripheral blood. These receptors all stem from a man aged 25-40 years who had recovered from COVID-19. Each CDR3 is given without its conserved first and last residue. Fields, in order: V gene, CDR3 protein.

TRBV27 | ASSTIWTSGGYEQF
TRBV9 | ASSFRTAPDPLMDYGYT
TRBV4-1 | ASSQVQGYSSYNSPLH
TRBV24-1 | ATRGAVLNEQY
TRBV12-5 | ASGLVRLARGRYDLNTGELF
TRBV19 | ASKGVGVKAF
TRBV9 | ASSFSDRAYEQY
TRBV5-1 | ASSLDSRTYGYT
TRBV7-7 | ASSPLQGLLDEQF
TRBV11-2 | ASSPEWGQRTEAF
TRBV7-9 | ASSLFGRNTEAF
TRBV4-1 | ASSQDPHSGTRNTGELF
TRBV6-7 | ASSYSKCEMAGTVNEKLF
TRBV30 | AWRGQGNTEAF
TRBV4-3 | ASSPTGDYGYT
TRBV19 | ASSPAADYYEQY
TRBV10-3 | AIRGSYGYT
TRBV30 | ACTPLTGGPYEQY
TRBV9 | ASSVEFGYPLH
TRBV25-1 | ASDPGSYTGELF
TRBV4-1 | ASSHSGLAGLSSYNEQF
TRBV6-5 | ASTPGTSRSYEQY
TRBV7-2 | ASSLWTGDPYEQY
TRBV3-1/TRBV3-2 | ASSQDALSSYEQY
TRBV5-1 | ASSHSRTGELF
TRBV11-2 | ASSLLRGGRGSPLH
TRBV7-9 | ASSAQVITDTQY
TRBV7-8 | ASSLGLAGNTYNEQF
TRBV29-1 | SVRWGTYSEQY
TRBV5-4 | ASSRGLAGGTYNEQF
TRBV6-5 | ATEVTGNQPQH
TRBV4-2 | ASSQDLSWSSYEQY
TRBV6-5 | ASSYLNRDGYT
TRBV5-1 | ASSPRTGGEGYT
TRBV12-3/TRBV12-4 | ASSSDRDYGYT
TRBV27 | ASSKGIGSYNSPLH
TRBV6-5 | ASSFGPSANTGELF
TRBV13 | ASSSQGPGELF
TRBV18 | ASSRDRMNTEAF
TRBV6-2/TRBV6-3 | ASSFGAGISYNEQF
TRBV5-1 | ASREARRHTQY
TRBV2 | ASSEAWQGNEQF
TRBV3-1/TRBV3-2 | ASSHATSGTTGELF
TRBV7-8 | ASSPVGSGGADNEQF
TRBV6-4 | ASPGTGLYEQY
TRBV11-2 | ASSLELGSTEGGYT
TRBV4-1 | ASSLRGGEQY
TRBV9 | ASSVPTVGGGETQY